Shown below are 23 T cell receptor beta chains from a single sample sequenced in a study of T cell responses to AZD1222 COVID-19 vaccine. TCRdb keeps only in-frame clones here, not all; method: immunoSEQ multiplex PCR. In the table there are about 120,000 clones, about 90% of which are singletons. The sequenced sample was peripheral blood, obtained on day 0 of AZD1222 vaccination. The receptor source for this set is an adult in good health.

The chain joins TRBV9 to TRBJ2-1; 10 bases map to TRBD2. The junction had 9 bases not matched to a gene; V was cut back by 0 bases and J by 3 bases. Germline V gene data show CDR1 as SGDLS and CDR2 as YYNGEE. CDR3 length: 18 residues. DNA for the CDR3: TGTGCCAGCAGCGTAGAAATAGCGGGAGGACACCTCTACAATGAGCAGTTCTTC. It translates to CASSVEIAGGHLYNEQFF.

This chain joins TRBV24-1 and TRBJ1-3; D is undetermined. CDR3 length: 15 amino acids. The germline CDR1 and CDR2 sequences are KGHDR and SFDVKD. Trimming stripped 4 bases from V and 4 bases from J, with 13 bases between. The CDR3: CATSDTAEGGNTIYF. CDR3 sequence (DNA): TGTGCCACCAGTGACACGGCCGAAGGAGGAAACACCATATATTTT.

The V gene is TRBV18, the J gene TRBJ2-1, with 9 positions matching TRBD1. V shed 5 bases, J shed 9 bases, and the junction held 11 bases outside the gene matches. CDR1 and CDR2 from the germline V gene are KGHSH and LQKENI. This CDR3 comprises 15 residues. DNA for the CDR3: TGTGCCAGCTCAGCTCCGGGACAGGGTTCGAGTGAGCAGTTCTTC. It translates to CASSAPGQGSSEQFF.

The CDR3 DNA reads as TGTGCCAGCAGTTTAAAAGTTTATGGCTACACCTTC. Amino acid sequence: CASSLKVYGYTF. The chain joins TRBV12-3 or TRBV12-4 to TRBJ1-2; D call uncertain. With 2 bases removed from V and 5 bases from J, the gap between germline ends came to 6 bases. The CDR3 loop spans 12 amino acids.

The chain employs TRBV7-9 and TRBJ1-2; D gene ambiguous. The CDR3 extends over 12 amino acids. Germline loops: CDR1 SEHNR, CDR2 FQNEAQ (reference sequence). CDR3 sequence: CASGRANYGYTF. CDR3 DNA: TGTGCTTCCGGGAGGGCCAACTATGGCTACACCTTC.

The V gene is TRBV7-3, the J gene TRBJ1-1; D is perhaps TRBD1 (6 bases). Trimming took off 5 bases at V and 4 bases at J, with 14 bases between the two ends. CDR3 length equals 14 residues. The germline V gene encodes CDR1 SGHTA and CDR2 FQGTGA. CDR3 in amino acids: CASSPTQGTTEAFF. For the CDR3, the DNA is TGTGCCAGCAGCCCTACCCAGGGGACCACTGAAGCTTTCTTT.

The rearrangement joins TRBV6-4 to TRBJ1-6; D call uncertain. Germline V gene data show CDR1 as MRHNA and CDR2 as SNTAGT. V gave up 2 bases and J gave up 10 bases, with 9 bases separating them. CDR3 length: 13 amino acids. The CDR3 coding sequence is TGTGCCAGCAGTGACGTGCCTCAATCACCCCTCCACTTT. Translated, it gives CASSDVPQSPLHF.

V usage is TRBV20-1 and J usage is TRBJ2-7, with a possible D match to TRBD2 (5 bases). This CDR3 contains 11 residues. V was pared by 4 bases and J by 6 bases, with 10 bases between. Germline V CDR1 and CDR2: DFQATT, SNEGSKA (reference sequence). Written as DNA, the CDR3 is TGCAGTGCTACTAGCTTCGGCGAGCAGTACTTC. Encoded protein: CSATSFGEQYF.

V gene TRBV6-2 or TRBV6-3 combines with J gene TRBJ1-5, with unresolved D. This CDR3 has 12 amino acids. Trimming pared 4 bases from V and 7 bases from J, leaving 8 bases between. CDR1 and CDR2 from the germline V gene are MNHEY and SVGEGT. CDR3 in DNA: TGTGCCAGCAGTTTGGGTCGGCAGCCCCAGCATTTT. Protein: CASSLGRQPQHF.

The chain couples TRBV7-9 to TRBJ2-5; D possibly corresponds to TRBD1 (6 bases). This CDR3 spans 16 amino acids. With 1 base removed from V and 2 bases from J, the gap between germline ends came to 14 bases. In germline, CDR1 is SEHNR, CDR2 FQNEAQ (reference sequence). CDR3 sequence: CASSLVSGGGQETQYF. DNA of the CDR3: TGTGCCAGCAGCTTAGTGTCTGGGGGCGGTCAAGAGACCCAGTACTTC.

The V gene is TRBV2, the J gene TRBJ1-4; 10 bases align to TRBD1. The CDR3 totals 15 residues. Germline V gene lookup returns CDR1 SNHLY and CDR2 FYNNEI. With V trimmed by 6 bases and J by 4 bases, 5 bases remained unmatched. The CDR3 DNA reads TGTGCCAGCAGGACAGGGGGCCGCCATAATGAAAAACTGTTTTTT. This encodes CASRTGGRHNEKLFF.

This clone was recorded a few times. The chain employs TRBV28 and TRBJ1-1; a possible D gene is TRBD1 (5 bases). CDR1 and CDR2 (germline): MDHEN, SYDVKM. The CDR3 has 14 residues. The V gene lost 2 bases and the J gene lost 5 bases, with 12 bases spanning the gap. CDR3 nucleotides: TGTGCCAGCAGTTTAAATGGGGGAGGGACTGAAGCTTTCTTT. It encodes CASSLNGGGTEAFF.

This clone has a single count. The J gene is TRBJ1-6, the V gene TRBV20-1; perhaps TRBD1 as D (6 bases). Trimming took 3 bases from V and 8 from J, leaving 8 bases between them. The CDR3 is 12 residues long. CDR1 DFQATT and CDR2 SNEGSKA come from the germline V gene (reference sequence). Written as DNA, the CDR3 is TGCAGTGCTAGTGACAGGTATTCACCCCTCCACTTT. It codes for CSASDRYSPLHF.

The chain carries TRBV28 and TRBJ2-1; 10 bases align to TRBD2. Germline assignment: CDR1 MDHEN and CDR2 SYDVKM. The CDR3 runs 15 residues. Trimming at V came to 3 bases and at J to 13 bases, leaving 12 bases not matched to a gene. The CDR3 region is CASSFVPSGGEIQFF. The CDR3 DNA follows: TGTGCCAGCAGTTTTGTTCCTAGCGGGGGAGAGATTCAGTTCTTC.

V is TRBV29-1 and J is TRBJ2-7; 13 nucleotides line up with TRBD2. Germline CDR1 SQVTM, CDR2 ANQGSEA. This CDR3 region has 14 residues. V lost 6 bases to trimming and J lost 3 bases; unmatched junction nucleotides: 5. CDR3 sequence reads: CSVTSGGAFYEQYF. The CDR3 DNA reads TGCAGCGTAACTAGCGGGGGGGCCTTCTACGAGCAGTACTTC.

This rearrangement joins TRBV3-1 (or the pseudogene TRBV3-2) to TRBJ2-6, with D unclear. V was clipped by 7 bases and J by 0 bases, with 4 bases between them. This CDR3 region has 13 residues. CDR1 and CDR2 (germline): LGHDT, YNNKEL (reference sequence). The CDR3 spells CASMSSGANVLTF. CDR3 sequence (DNA): TGTGCCAGCATGAGCTCTGGGGCCAACGTCCTGACTTTC.

There are a few counts of this clone. The rearrangement joins TRBV18 to TRBJ2-7; a possible D gene is TRBD1 (5 bases). Germline V gene sequence: CDR1 KGHSH, CDR2 LQKENI. Trimming removed 1 base at V and 3 bases at J, with 16 bases between. CDR3 length: 16 amino acids. In nucleotides, the CDR3 is TGTGCCAGCTCACCACAGGGCGCAGGGTCGAACTACGAGCAGTACTTC. Protein sequence: CASSPQGAGSNYEQYF.

The chain employs TRBV28 and TRBJ1-4; the D gene is possibly TRBD1 (5 bases). Trimming removed 5 bases at V and 0 bases at J, with 13 bases between. Germline loops: CDR1 MDHEN, CDR2 SYDVKM. The CDR3 has 16 amino acids. CDR3 DNA: TGTGCCAGCAGTGCTGACAGAGCTGCAACTAATGAAAAACTGTTTTTT. Encoded protein: CASSADRAATNEKLFF.

This chain joins TRBV12-3 or TRBV12-4 and TRBJ2-7, with D unclear. V lost 6 bases, J lost 2 bases, and 11 bases lay in between. CDR3 size: 13 residues. The CDR3 DNA is TGTGCCAGCAGCCTGGACGGAGCCTACGAGCAGTACTTC. Protein sequence: CASSLDGAYEQYF.

The chain couples TRBV13 to TRBJ1-4, with 7 bases aligning to TRBD1. Germline CDR1 and CDR2: PRHDT and FYEKMQ (reference sequence). The CDR3 is 15 amino acids. The ends lost 4 bases at V and 5 bases at J; junction bases unmatched: 7. In DNA form, the CDR3 reads TGTGCCAGCAGCTCCGAAGGCAGGGGGAATGAAAAACTGTTTTTT. Protein: CASSSEGRGNEKLFF.

This clone turned up a few times. The chain uses TRBV7-2 and TRBJ2-5; D is possibly TRBD2 (5 bases). The V and J ends lost 1 base and 4 bases respectively, with 7 bases between them. CDR3 size: 13 residues. Germline assignment: CDR1 SGHTA and CDR2 FQGNSA. CDR3 loop: CASSLGRGETQYF. The CDR3 bases are TGTGCCAGCAGCTTAGGTCGGGGAGAGACCCAGTACTTC.

The chain combines TRBV19 with TRBJ1-2; 10 bases line up with TRBD1. Germline CDR1 LNHDA, CDR2 SQIVND (reference sequence). CDR3 length equals 15 residues. With V trimmed by 5 bases and J by 7 bases, 10 bases remained unmatched. Here the CDR3 DNA reads TGTGCCAGTAGTGGACCGGGACAGGGGTTCTTTGGCTACACCTTC. Protein sequence: CASSGPGQGFFGYTF.

This clone has a handful of counts. The gene calls are TRBV12-3 or TRBV12-4 and TRBJ1-1; D gene unclear. The CDR3 contains 12 residues. V lost 3 bases, J lost 6 bases, and 8 bases lay in between. The CDR3 bases are TGTGCCAGCAGTTTTCCCGGCGCTGAAGCTTTCTTT. It is translated as CASSFPGAEAFF.